A selection of T cell receptor beta chains follows, all from one sample in a study of CXCR3-negative and CXCR3-positive naive CD8 T cells. TCRdb processed the 5' RACE reads again and assigns one entry to each CDR3 protein, with no DNA. With around 45,000 distinct CDR3 sequences in the sample, the ten largest clones hold roughly 1.5%. The sequenced sample consisted of naive CXCR3- CD8+ T cells from blood. Receptors were obtained from a human donor in good health. Some clones in this sample may be carry-over from other donors' samples. Both conserved end residues are part of each CDR3. Expanded clones are given a class, and other clones once, few, many or no size at all.

TRBJ2-3	-	TRBV20-1	CSARRGYRGGFTSTDTQYF
TRBJ2-7	-	TRBV10-3	CAISESPSYEQYF
TRBJ2-3	-	TRBV30	CACTQGATSDTQYF
TRBJ1-1	-	TRBV29-1	CSVEAGAPNTEAFF
TRBJ2-5	-	TRBV4-3	CASSQDPATQETQYF
TRBJ2-1	-	TRBV12-3/TRBV12-4	CASTYSGTINEQFF
TRBJ2-2	-	TRBV7-3	CASSLLLTGELFF
TRBJ2-1	-	TRBV6-2/TRBV6-3	CASSSRNLLAGGGSAYNEQFF
TRBJ1-1	-	TRBV7-3	CASSLDRESTEAFF
TRBJ1-1	-	TRBV6-5	CASSYRAFGNTEAFF
TRBJ2-5	-	TRBV14	CASSQNPRLAGQETQYF
TRBJ2-1	-	TRBV25-1	CASSEGPLLRNEQFF
TRBJ1-6	medium-sized	TRBV4-3	CASARGQGNSPLHF
TRBJ1-2	-	TRBV25-1	CASSTYNRQGDIGYTF
TRBJ1-2	-	TRBV29-1	CSVPGAGDYGYTF
TRBJ1-1	-	TRBV27	CASSPGFQLGEAFF
TRBJ1-2	-	TRBV15	CATSRSRSPVYGYTF
TRBJ2-7	-	TRBV6-5	CASSPDGTYEQYF
TRBJ1-1	-	TRBV27	CASSLGNMNTEAFF
TRBJ2-2	-	TRBV7-8	CASSPTVGWDTGELFF
TRBJ2-1	-	TRBV12-3/TRBV12-4	CASSFLGPPEQFF
TRBJ1-1	-	TRBV29-1	CSVTGTANTEAFF
TRBJ2-7	-	TRBV3-1	CASSQGTSGAYEQYF
TRBJ1-2	-	TRBV29-1	CSVEALHGYTF
TRBJ2-5	-	TRBV7-8	CASSPRDGEETQYF
TRBJ1-2	-	TRBV7-8	CASSLGEPNYGYTF
TRBJ2-7	-	TRBV2	CASTALGVYEQYF
TRBJ2-2	-	TRBV7-9	CASSLGRQHTGELFF
TRBJ2-7	-	TRBV28	CASTPTGEAYEQYF
TRBJ2-7	-	TRBV27	CASSKGLAGGTSYEQYF
TRBJ2-6	-	TRBV11-1	CASSSDGISGANVLTF
TRBJ2-3	-	TRBV29-1	CSVDDRETTDTQYF
TRBJ1-3	-	TRBV12-3/TRBV12-4	CASSLVGGFGVGNTIYF
TRBJ1-1	-	TRBV30	CAWNLDWQGTEAFF
TRBJ2-7	-	TRBV28	CASRPTDRVAYEQYF
TRBJ1-6	-	TRBV29-1	CSALIGGINSPLHF
TRBJ2-2	-	TRBV15	CATSTRPPGDTGELFF
TRBJ2-1	-	TRBV11-2	CASRLIRDSPFVAQFF
TRBJ1-1	-	TRBV10-3	CAINTGENTEAFF
TRBJ2-7	-	TRBV27	CASSLLVPSGDSSYEQYF
TRBJ2-5	-	TRBV14	CASSQAGALRDQYF
TRBJ2-7	-	TRBV27	CASSLSIKKYEQYF
TRBJ2-6	medium-sized	TRBV5-3	CARRGEISGANVLTF